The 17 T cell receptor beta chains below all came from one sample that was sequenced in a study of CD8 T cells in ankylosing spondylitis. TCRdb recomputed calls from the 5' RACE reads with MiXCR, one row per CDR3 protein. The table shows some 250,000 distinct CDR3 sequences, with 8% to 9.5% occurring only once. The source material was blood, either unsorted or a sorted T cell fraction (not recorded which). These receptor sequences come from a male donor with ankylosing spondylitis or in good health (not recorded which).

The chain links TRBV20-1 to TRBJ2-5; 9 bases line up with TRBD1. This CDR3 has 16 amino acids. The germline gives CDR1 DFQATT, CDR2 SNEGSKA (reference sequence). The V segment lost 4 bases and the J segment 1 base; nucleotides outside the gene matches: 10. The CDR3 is CSATLHVDRGQETQYF. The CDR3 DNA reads TGCAGTGCTACTTTGCACGTGGACAGGGGCCAAGAGACCCAGTACTTC.

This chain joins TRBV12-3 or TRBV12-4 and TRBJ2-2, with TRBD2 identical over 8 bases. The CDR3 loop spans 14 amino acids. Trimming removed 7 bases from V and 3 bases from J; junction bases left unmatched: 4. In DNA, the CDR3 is TGTGCCAGCATCCCGGGGGGGGACACCGGGGAGCTGTTTTTT. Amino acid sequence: CASIPGGDTGELFF.

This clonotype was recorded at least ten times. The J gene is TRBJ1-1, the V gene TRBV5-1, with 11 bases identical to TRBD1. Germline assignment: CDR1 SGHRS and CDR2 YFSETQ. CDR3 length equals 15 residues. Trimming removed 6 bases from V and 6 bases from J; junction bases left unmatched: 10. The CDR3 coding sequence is TGCGCCAGCATGCGGGACAGGGGGTTTACCGCTGAAGCTTTCTTT. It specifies CASMRDRGFTAEAFF.

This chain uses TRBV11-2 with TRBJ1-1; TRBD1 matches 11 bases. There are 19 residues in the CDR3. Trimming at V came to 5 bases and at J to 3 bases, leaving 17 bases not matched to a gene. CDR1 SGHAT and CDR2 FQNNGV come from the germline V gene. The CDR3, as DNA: TGTGCCAGCAGCCCCCTTCGTCCGGGACAGGGGGGACGTGACACTGAAGCTTTCTTT. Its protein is CASSPLRPGQGGRDTEAFF. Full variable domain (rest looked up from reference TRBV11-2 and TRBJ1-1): EAGVAQSPRYKIIEKRQSVAFWCNPISGHATLYWYQQILGQGPKLLIQFQNNGVVDDSQLPKDRFSAERLKGVDSTLKIQPAKLEDSAVYLCASSPLRPGQGGRDTEAFFGQGTRLTVV.

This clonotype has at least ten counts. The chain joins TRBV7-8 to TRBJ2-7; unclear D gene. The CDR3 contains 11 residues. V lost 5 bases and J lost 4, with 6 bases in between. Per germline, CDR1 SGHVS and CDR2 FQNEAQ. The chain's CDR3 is CASSPRYEQYF. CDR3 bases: TGTGCCAGCAGCCCAAGATACGAGCAGTACTTC. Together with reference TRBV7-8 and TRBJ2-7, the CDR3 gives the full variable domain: GAGVSQSPRYKVAKRGQDVALRCDPISGHVSLFWYQQALGQGPEFLTYFQNEAQLDKSGLPSDRFFAERPEGSVSTLKIQRTQQEDSAVYLCASSPRYEQYFGPGTRLTVT.

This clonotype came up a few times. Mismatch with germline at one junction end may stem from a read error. Written as DNA, the CDR3 is TGTGCCAGCTGCCAAGAGCCTGGCGGGACCATGGAAGATACGCAGTATTTT. Translated: CASCQEPGGTMEDTQYF. This chain uses TRBV3-1 with TRBJ2-3, with D maybe TRBD2 (6 bases). Germline V CDR1 and CDR2: LGHDT, YNNKEL (reference sequence). CDR3 length equals 17 residues.

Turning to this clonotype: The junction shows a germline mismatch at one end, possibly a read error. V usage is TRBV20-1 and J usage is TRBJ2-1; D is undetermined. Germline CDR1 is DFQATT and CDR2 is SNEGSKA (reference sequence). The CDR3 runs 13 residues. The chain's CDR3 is CSASSTVYKEQFF. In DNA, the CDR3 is TGCAGTGCTAGTTCGACCGTCTACAAAGAGCAGTTCTTC.

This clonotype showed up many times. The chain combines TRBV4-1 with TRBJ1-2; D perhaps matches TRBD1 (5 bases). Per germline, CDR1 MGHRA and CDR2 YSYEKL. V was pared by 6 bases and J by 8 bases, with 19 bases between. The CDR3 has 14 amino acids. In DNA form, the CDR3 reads TGCGCCAGCAGTTTATCGGGGGGATTAGACGGCTACACCTTC. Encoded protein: CASSLSGGLDGYTF.

This CDR3 is CASSSGVRGAQTYEQYF. The DNA of the CDR3 is TGCGCCAGCAGCTCTGGGGTTCGTGGAGCCCAAACCTACGAGCAGTACTTC. This chain joins TRBV5-1 and TRBJ2-7; D call uncertain. The CDR3 contains 17 residues. The V gene's germline CDR1 is SGHRS and CDR2 YFSETQ. Trimming took 3 bases from V and 2 from J, leaving 21 bases between them.

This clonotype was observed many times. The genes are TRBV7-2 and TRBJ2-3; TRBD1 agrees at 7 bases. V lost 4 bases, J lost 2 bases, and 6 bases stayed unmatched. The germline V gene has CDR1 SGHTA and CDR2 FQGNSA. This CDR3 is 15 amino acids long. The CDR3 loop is CASSSQGKATDTQYF. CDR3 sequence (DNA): TGTGCCAGCAGCTCACAGGGGAAGGCCACAGATACGCAGTATTTT.

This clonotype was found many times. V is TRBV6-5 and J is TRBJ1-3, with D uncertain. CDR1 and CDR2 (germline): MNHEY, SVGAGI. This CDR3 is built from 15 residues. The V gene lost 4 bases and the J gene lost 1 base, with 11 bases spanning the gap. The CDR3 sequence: CASSSAGRSGNTIYF. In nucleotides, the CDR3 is TGTGCCAGCAGTTCCGCTGGGAGGTCTGGAAACACCATATATTTT.

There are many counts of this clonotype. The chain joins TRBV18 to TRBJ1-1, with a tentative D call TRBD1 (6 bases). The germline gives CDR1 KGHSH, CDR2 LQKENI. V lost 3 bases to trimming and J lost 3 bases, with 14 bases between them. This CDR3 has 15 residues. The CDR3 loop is CASSPGDRGYTEAFF. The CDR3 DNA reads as TGTGCCAGCTCACCGGGGGATAGGGGGTACACTGAAGCTTTCTTT. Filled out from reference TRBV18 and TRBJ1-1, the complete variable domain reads NAGVMQNPRHLVRRRGQEARLRCSPMKGHSHVYWYRQLPEEGLKFMVYLQKENIIDESGMPKERFSAEFPKEGPSILRIQQVVRGDSAAYFCASSPGDRGYTEAFFGQGTRLTVV.

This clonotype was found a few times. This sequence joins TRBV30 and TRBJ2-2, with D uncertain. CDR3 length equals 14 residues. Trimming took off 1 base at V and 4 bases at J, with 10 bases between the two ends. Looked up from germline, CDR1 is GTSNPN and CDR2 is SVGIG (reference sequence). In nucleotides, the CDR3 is TGTGCCTGGAGTGAAGTCCGGTTCACCGGGGAGCTGTTTTTT. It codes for CAWSEVRFTGELFF.

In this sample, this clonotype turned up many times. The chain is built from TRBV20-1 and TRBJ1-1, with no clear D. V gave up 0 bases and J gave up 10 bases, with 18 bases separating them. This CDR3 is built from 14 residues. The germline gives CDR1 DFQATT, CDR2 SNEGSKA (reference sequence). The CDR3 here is CSARDARLPSGAFF. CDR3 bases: TGCAGTGCTAGAGATGCCAGGTTGCCCTCTGGAGCTTTCTTT.

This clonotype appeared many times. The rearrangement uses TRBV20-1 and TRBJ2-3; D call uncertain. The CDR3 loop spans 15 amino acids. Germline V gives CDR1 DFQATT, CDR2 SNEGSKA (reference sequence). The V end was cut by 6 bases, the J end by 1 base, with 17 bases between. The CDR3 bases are TGCAGTGCCCCCATTCTCGGTTGGGGCACAGATACGCAGTATTTT. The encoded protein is CSAPILGWGTDTQYF.

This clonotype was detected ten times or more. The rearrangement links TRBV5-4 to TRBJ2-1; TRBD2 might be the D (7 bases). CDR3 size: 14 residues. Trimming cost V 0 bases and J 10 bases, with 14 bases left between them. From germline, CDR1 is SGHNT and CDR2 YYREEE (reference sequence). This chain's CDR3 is CASSLAGGSKEQFF. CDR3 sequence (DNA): TGTGCCAGCAGCTTGGCGGGGGGCTCGAAAGAGCAGTTCTTC.

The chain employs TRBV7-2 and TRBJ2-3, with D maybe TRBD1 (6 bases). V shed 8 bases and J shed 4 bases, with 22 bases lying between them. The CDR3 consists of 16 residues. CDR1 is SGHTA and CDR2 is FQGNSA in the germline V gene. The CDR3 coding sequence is TGTGCCAGCGCTCCCCCCGGGACACATCTCCCAGATACGCAGTATTTT. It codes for CASAPPGTHLPDTQYF.